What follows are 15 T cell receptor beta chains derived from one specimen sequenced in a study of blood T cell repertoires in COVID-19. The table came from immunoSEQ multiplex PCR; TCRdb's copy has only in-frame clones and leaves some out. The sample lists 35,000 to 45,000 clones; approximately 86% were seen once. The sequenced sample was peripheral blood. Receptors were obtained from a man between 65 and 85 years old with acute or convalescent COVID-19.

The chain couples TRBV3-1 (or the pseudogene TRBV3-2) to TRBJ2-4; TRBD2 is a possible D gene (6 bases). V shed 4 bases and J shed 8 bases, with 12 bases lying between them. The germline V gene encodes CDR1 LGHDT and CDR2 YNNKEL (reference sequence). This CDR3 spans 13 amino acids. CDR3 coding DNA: TGTGCCAGCAGCCCGGAGGGGTGGGACATTCAGTACTTC. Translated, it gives CASSPEGWDIQYF.

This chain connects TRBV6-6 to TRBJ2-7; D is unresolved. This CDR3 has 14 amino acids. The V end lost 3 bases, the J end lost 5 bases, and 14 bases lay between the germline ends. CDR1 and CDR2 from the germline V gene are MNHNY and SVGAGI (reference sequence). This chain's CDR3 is CASSYRNRFNEQYF. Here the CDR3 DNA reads TGTGCCAGCAGTTATCGGAACAGATTCAACGAGCAGTACTTC.

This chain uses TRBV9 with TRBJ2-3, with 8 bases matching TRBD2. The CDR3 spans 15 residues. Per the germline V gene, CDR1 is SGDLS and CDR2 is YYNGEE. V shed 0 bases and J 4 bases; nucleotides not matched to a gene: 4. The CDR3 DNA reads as TGTGCCAGCAGCGTAGCCAGCGGGAGCGCAGATACGCAGTATTTT. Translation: CASSVASGSADTQYF.

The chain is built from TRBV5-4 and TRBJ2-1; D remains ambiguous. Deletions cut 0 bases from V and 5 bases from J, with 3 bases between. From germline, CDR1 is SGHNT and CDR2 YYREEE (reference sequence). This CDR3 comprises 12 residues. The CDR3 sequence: CASSLANNEQFF. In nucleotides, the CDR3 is TGTGCCAGCAGCTTGGCCAACAATGAGCAGTTCTTC.

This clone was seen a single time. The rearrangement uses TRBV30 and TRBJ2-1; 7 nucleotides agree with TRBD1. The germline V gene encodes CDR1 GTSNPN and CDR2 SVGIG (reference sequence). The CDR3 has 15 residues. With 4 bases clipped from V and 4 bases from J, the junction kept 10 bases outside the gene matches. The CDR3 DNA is TGTGCCTGGAATCTACTCGGGACAGTTTACAATGAGCAGTTCTTC. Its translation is CAWNLLGTVYNEQFF.

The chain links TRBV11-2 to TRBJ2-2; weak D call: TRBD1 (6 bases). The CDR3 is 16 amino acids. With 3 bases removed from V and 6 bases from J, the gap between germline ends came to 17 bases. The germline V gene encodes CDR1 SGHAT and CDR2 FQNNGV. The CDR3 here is CASSLIGGEGAGELFF. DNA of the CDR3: TGTGCCAGCAGCTTGATTGGGGGCGAGGGGGCCGGGGAGCTGTTTTTT.

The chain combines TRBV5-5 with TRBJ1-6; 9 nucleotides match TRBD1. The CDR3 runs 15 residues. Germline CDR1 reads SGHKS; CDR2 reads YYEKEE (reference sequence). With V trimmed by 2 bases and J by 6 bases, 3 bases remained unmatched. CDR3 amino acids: CASSFGTGFNSPLHF. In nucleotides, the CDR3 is TGTGCCAGCAGCTTTGGGACAGGGTTTAATTCACCCCTCCACTTT.

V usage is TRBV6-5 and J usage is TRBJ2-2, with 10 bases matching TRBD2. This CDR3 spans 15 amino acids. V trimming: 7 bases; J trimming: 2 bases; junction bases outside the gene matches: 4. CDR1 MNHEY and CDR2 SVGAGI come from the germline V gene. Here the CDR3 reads CASKGLADNTGELFF. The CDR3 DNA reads TGTGCCAGCAAAGGACTAGCGGACAACACCGGGGAGCTGTTTTTT.

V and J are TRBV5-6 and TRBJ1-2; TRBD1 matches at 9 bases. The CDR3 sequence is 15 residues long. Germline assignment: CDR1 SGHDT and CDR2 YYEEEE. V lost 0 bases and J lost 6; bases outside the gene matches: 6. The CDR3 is CASSLGAGQGDGYTF. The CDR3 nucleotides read TGTGCCAGCAGCTTGGGAGCGGGACAGGGAGATGGCTACACCTTC.

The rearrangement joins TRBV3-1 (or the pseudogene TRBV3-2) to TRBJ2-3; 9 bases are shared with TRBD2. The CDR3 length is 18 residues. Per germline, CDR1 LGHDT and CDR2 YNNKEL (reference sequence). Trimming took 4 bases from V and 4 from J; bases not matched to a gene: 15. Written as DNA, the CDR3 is TGTGCCAGCAGCCCCCACAGCGGGAGGCTATCGGGAGCAGATACGCAGTATTTT. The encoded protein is CASSPHSGRLSGADTQYF.

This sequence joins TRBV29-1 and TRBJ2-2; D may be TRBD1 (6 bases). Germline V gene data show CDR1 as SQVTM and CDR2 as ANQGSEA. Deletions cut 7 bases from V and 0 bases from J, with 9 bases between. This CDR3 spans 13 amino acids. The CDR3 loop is CSAGQANTGELFF. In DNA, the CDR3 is TGCAGCGCGGGACAAGCGAACACCGGGGAGCTGTTTTTT.

DNA for the CDR3: TGTGCCACCAGTGATTTTAGTGGCGCCCTTGCGGGGAAGACCCAGTACTTC. Its protein is CATSDFSGALAGKTQYF. The J gene is TRBJ2-5, the V gene TRBV24-1, with a tentative D call TRBD2 (6 bases). Germline assignment: CDR1 KGHDR and CDR2 SFDVKD. The germline V and J ends were trimmed by 1 base and 6 bases, with 20 bases remaining between them. This CDR3 has 17 amino acids.

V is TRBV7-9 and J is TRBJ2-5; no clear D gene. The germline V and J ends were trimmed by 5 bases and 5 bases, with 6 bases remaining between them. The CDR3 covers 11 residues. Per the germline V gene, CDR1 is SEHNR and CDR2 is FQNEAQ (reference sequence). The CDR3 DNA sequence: TGTGCCAGCAGCGGAGAGGAGACCCAGTACTTC. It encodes CASSGEETQYF.

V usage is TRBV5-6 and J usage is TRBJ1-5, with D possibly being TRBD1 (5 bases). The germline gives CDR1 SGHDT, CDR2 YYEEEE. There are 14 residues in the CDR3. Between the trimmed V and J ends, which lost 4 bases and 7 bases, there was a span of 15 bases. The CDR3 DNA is TGTGCCAGCAGCCCGGGGACGGGGAGGCAGCCCCAGCATTTT. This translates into CASSPGTGRQPQHF.

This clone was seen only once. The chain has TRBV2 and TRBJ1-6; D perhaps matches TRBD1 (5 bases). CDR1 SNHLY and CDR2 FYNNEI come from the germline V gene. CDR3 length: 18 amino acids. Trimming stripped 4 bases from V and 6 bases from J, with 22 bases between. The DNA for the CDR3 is TGTGCCAGCAGTGTAATGGGTAGGGCCGGGGGGACTAATTCACCCCTCCACTTT. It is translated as CASSVMGRAGGTNSPLHF.